Each of the 2 T cell receptor beta chains below was sequenced from the same sample in a study of identical twins. In TCRdb, the 5' RACE reads were re-called with MiXCR into one record per CDR3 protein. There are around 250,000 distinct CDR3 sequences in the sample; about 13% occur only once, and 3.5% to 5% lies in the top ten. A further study also used this sample, focusing on yellow fever vaccine responses in identical twins.

The sample was memory (CD45RO+) T cells sorted from blood. These receptors were collected from a woman under 30 in good health.

This clonotype was counted between two and nine times. The chain couples TRBV25-1 to TRBJ1-2; D is possibly TRBD1 (5 bases). The V end lost 1 base, the J end lost 1 base, and 10 bases lay between the germline ends. Germline lookup yields CDR1 MGHDK and CDR2 SYGVNS. The CDR3 totals 15 residues. Here the CDR3 DNA reads TGTGCCAGCAGTGAATTTGGCAGGGATAACTATGGCTACACCTTC. This gives the protein CASSEFGRDNYGYTF.

In this sample, this clonotype turned up a few times. The DNA of the CDR3 is TGTGCCAGTACTTCCTTTGGGACTAGCGGACAGGGTGAGCAGTTCTTC. This sequence encodes CASTSFGTSGQGEQFF. This sequence joins TRBV2 and TRBJ2-1, with TRBD2 matching over 11 bases. The CDR3 runs 16 residues. Losses at the gene ends were 9 bases for V and 9 bases for J; bases not matched to a gene: 16. Germline CDR1 is SNHLY and CDR2 is FYNNEI.